The sample holds many counts of the clone carrying this TCR beta chain. Its antigen is unidentified. The data stem from a study of T-cell reconstitution after alpha-beta-depleted transplantation in children. The CDR3 runs 15 residues. Germline loops: CDR1 SEHNR, CDR2 FQNEAQ (reference sequence). The V end was cut by 5 bases, the J end by 5 bases, with 18 bases between. Unique molecular identifiers were used in preparing the TCRbeta library. TCRdb re-called the PCR reads through MiXCR, storing one row per CDR3 protein. This repertoire shows about 440,000 distinct CDR3 sequences, 43% found once; its top ten account for under 35%. The study, taken as a whole, reports: Newly generated T cells supplied most T-cell counts and diversity one year post-transplant. Alpha-beta T cells present about two months after transplant were reported to originate from several hundred expanded graft clones.

Specimen: PBMCs, collected before TCRalphabeta/CD19-depleted stem cell transplant. The TCR comes from a girl between 2 and 10 years old with aplastic anemia, due to receive a stem cell transplant. The chain links TRBV7-9 to TRBJ2-5; TRBD1 is a possible D gene (6 bases). In DNA, the CDR3 is TGTGCCAGCAGCCTAGGTTACAGGGATAGTGAGACCCAGTACTTC. As protein: CASSLGYRDSETQYF. The complete variable domain, with remaining parts taken from reference TRBV7-9 and TRBJ2-5, reads DTGVSQNPRHKITKRGQNVTFRCDPISEHNRLYWYRQTLGQGPEFLTYFQNEAQLEKSRLLSDRFSAERPKGSFSTLEIQRTEQGDSAMYLCASSLGYRDSETQYFGPGTRLLVL.